This TCR beta chain was retrieved from a study of blood T cell repertoires in COVID-19. In the study overall: Sites in the United States, Italy and Spain provided acute and convalescent COVID-19 samples. The cDNA or gDNA used as material had been derived from T cells, B-cell-depleted T cells, or PBMCs.

Some clones are missing from TCRdb's copy, which holds only in-frame ones; the method was immunoSEQ multiplex PCR. Among about 400,000 clones listed, 75% to 90% were seen once. As regards this clone: The same CDR3 can be traced to other DNA sequences in this sample.

The sample taken for sequencing was peripheral blood. The sequence came from a woman in her sixties or seventies with COVID-19, enrolled during active disease.

The CDR3 is CASSPRGQGSNTEAFF. The CDR3 nucleotides are TGTGCCAGCTCACCGAGAGGACAGGGCTCGAACACTGAAGCTTTCTTT. The chain combines TRBV18 with TRBJ1-1, with 8 bases that match TRBD1. V was clipped by 3 bases and J by 1 base; unmatched bases: 7. The CDR3 consists of 16 residues. The germline V gene encodes CDR1 KGHSH and CDR2 LQKENI.